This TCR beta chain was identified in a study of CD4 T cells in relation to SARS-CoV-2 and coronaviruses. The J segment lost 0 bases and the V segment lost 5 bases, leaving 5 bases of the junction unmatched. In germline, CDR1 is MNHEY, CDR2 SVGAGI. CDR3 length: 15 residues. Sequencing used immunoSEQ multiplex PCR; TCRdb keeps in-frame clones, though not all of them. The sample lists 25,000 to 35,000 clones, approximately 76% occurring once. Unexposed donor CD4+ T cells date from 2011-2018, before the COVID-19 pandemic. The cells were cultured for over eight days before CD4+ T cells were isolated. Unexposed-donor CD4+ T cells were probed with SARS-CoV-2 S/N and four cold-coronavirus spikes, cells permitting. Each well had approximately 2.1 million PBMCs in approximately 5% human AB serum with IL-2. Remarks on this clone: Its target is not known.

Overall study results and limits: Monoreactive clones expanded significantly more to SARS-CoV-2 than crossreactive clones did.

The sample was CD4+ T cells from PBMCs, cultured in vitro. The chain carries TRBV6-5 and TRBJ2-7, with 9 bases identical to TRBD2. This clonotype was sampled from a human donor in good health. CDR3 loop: CASSPRGGGSYEQYF. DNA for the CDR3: TGTGCCAGCAGTCCACGCGGGGGGGGCTCCTACGAGCAGTACTTC.